Listed below are T cell receptor beta chains from one sample, sequenced in a study of control samples from healthy donors and cancer patients. TCRdb's copy holds only in-frame clones and misses some; the assay was immunoSEQ multiplex PCR. The table lists roughly 76,000 clones, 94% of them singletons. Input material: blood. All receptors derive from a woman aged 40 to 49 in good health. Each CDR3 is given with its conserved first and last residue. The D gene is left open where the match is weak. Size values are once, few and many counts, or a class for expanded clones, and some rows have none.

v_gene	d_gene	j_gene	abundance	CDR3nt	CDR3aa
TRBV4-1	.	TRBJ1-4	.	TGCGCCAGCAGCCACCCCGGGACGGGGAATGAAAAACTGTTTTTT	CASSHPGTGNEKLFF
TRBV5-6	TRBD2	TRBJ2-7	.	TGTGCCAGCAGGCAAGCGGGACTGTTCCCCTACGAGCAGTACTTC	CASRQAGLFPYEQYF
TRBV6-5	TRBD1	TRBJ2-7	.	TGTGCCAGCAGAAGACAGACAGGGGGCGGGTACGAGCAGTACTTC	CASRRQTGGGYEQYF
TRBV6-4	.	TRBJ1-1	.	TGTGCCAGCAGACAAACAGGGACCGATTGGGAAGCTTTCTTT	CASRQTGTDWEAFF
TRBV6-5	TRBD2	TRBJ2-5	.	TGTGCCAGCAGGCGGGAGAGTGGAGAGACCCAGTACTTC	CASRRESGETQYF
TRBV13	TRBD1	TRBJ2-1	.	TGTGCCAGCAGCCCCGGGACAGGGGACGACAATGAGCAGTTCTTC	CASSPGTGDDNEQFF
TRBV19	.	TRBJ2-2	.	TGTGCCAGTAGTATGGAAGGGACGAACACCGGGGAGCTGTTTTTT	CASSMEGTNTGELFF
TRBV5-1	.	TRBJ1-5	.	TGCGCCAGCAGCTTAGGGGGGCGTTCATATCAGCCCCAGCATTTT	CASSLGGRSYQPQHF
TRBV18	TRBD1	TRBJ2-2	.	TGTGCCAGCTCTCTGGGGACAGGTGACACCGGGGAGCTGTTTTTT	CASSLGTGDTGELFF
TRBV6-2/TRBV6-3	TRBD2	TRBJ2-1	.	TGTGCCAGCAGTTACTCGGGTAGCGGGGGCTTCAATGAGCAGTTCTTC	CASSYSGSGGFNEQFF
TRBV28	.	TRBJ1-5	.	TGTGCCAGCAGCTGGAGAGGAACCAATCAGCCCCAGCATTTT	CASSWRGTNQPQHF
TRBV9	.	TRBJ1-1	.	TGTGCCAGCAGCGTAGAAGACAGGCAGATGAACACTGAAGCTTTCTTT	CASSVEDRQMNTEAFF
TRBV4-3	TRBD2	TRBJ2-1	.	TGCGCCAGCAGCCCGGAGCGGGGGCCAGACAATGAGCAGTTCTTC	CASSPERGPDNEQFF
TRBV24-1	.	TRBJ2-2	.	TGTGCCACCAGTGATAACAGGGACACCGGGGAGCTGTTTTTT	CATSDNRDTGELFF
TRBV2	.	TRBJ1-5	once	TGTGCCAGCAGGCCGGGGGACCTTAGCGATCAGCCCCAGCATTTT	CASRPGDLSDQPQHF
TRBV21-1	.	TRBJ1-1	.	TGTGCCAGTACGGGGGGGAAGAAGAACACTGAAGCTTTCTTT	CASTGGKKNTEAFF
TRBV6-6	TRBD1	TRBJ2-7	once	TGTGCCAGCAGTTACGTGGACAGGGGCTCCTACGAGCAGTACTTC	CASSYVDRGSYEQYF